This T cell receptor (beta chain) was identified in a study of blood T cell repertoires in COVID-19. Study details: COVID-19 samples, acute and convalescent, were from the United States, Italy and Spain.

The assay was immunoSEQ multiplex PCR, and TCRdb's table has in-frame clones only and misses some. Of around 79,000 clones listed, about 83% are singletons. Trimming took 2 bases from V and 0 from J, leaving 8 bases between them. The CDR3 consists of 14 residues. Germline CDR1 and CDR2: MNHEY and SMNVEV (reference sequence). This clone has only a few counts. Material for sequencing was peripheral blood. The clonotype was recovered from a woman aged 60-70 years with acute or convalescent COVID-19. The chain is built from TRBV27 and TRBJ2-7; D is uncertain. The CDR3 bases are TGTGCCAGCAGTTTACAAAGGAGCTCCTACGAGCAGTACTTC. It yields the protein CASSLQRSSYEQYF.